The next 5 T cell receptor beta chains were all read from a single sample in a study of beta chain features in type 1 diabetes. Of the isolated RNA, all was reverse transcribed, and so the sequenced material was expressed TCRB transcripts. Measured with immunoSEQ multiplex PCR; TCRdb has only the in-frame clones, and not every one. Counted here are around 430,000 clones, approximately 30% occurring once; the ten biggest clones make up around 0.065%. Sequencing used naive CD4+ T cells from blood. The source is a man aged 18 to 35 in good health.

This clone has more than one count but fewer than ten. The V call is TRBV2, the J call TRBJ1-2; D possibly corresponds to TRBD1 (6 bases). The CDR3 totals 12 residues. The germline CDR1 and CDR2 sequences are SNHLY and FYNNEI. V lost 3 bases, J lost 4 bases, and 6 bases lay in between. In nucleotides, the CDR3 is TGTGCCAGCAGTGACAGGGGCTATGGCTACACCTTC. Protein product: CASSDRGYGYTF.

The genes are TRBV29-1 and TRBJ2-2, with 7 bases identical to TRBD1. After removal of 6 bases from V and 5 bases from J, the junction contained 6 bases not matched to a gene. The CDR3 loop spans 13 amino acids. Germline assignment: CDR1 SQVTM and CDR2 ANQGSEA. The CDR3 DNA reads TGCAGCGTCCTGGCCAGGGGGACCGGGGAGCTGTTTTTT. Translated, it gives CSVLARGTGELFF.

The CDR3: CSVSQRLAYEQYF. In DNA, the CDR3 is TGCAGCGTATCGCAAAGGCTGGCCTACGAGCAGTACTTC. The chain has TRBV29-1 and TRBJ2-7; D is uncertain. Germline V gene lookup returns CDR1 SQVTM and CDR2 ANQGSEA. V was cut by 6 bases and J by 2 bases, with 14 bases left in between. The CDR3 is made up of 13 amino acids.

The chain couples TRBV27 to TRBJ2-3; D not resolved. The germline V and J ends were trimmed by 6 bases and 4 bases, with 14 bases remaining between them. The CDR3 covers 14 residues. Germline assignment: CDR1 MNHEY and CDR2 SMNVEV (reference sequence). As DNA, the CDR3 is TGTGCCAGCAGCCGAACCCTTAAGCCAGATACGCAGTATTTT. Translated: CASSRTLKPDTQYF.

This clone came up a few times. The sample carries other DNA sequences with the same CDR3. V usage is TRBV29-1 and J usage is TRBJ2-3, with unresolved D. V was trimmed by 7 bases and J by 0 bases, leaving 5 bases between them. CDR1 is SQVTM, CDR2 ANQGSEA, per germline. This CDR3 region has 11 residues. This CDR3 reads CSGASTDTQYF. The CDR3, as DNA: TGCAGCGGAGCTAGCACAGATACGCAGTATTTT.